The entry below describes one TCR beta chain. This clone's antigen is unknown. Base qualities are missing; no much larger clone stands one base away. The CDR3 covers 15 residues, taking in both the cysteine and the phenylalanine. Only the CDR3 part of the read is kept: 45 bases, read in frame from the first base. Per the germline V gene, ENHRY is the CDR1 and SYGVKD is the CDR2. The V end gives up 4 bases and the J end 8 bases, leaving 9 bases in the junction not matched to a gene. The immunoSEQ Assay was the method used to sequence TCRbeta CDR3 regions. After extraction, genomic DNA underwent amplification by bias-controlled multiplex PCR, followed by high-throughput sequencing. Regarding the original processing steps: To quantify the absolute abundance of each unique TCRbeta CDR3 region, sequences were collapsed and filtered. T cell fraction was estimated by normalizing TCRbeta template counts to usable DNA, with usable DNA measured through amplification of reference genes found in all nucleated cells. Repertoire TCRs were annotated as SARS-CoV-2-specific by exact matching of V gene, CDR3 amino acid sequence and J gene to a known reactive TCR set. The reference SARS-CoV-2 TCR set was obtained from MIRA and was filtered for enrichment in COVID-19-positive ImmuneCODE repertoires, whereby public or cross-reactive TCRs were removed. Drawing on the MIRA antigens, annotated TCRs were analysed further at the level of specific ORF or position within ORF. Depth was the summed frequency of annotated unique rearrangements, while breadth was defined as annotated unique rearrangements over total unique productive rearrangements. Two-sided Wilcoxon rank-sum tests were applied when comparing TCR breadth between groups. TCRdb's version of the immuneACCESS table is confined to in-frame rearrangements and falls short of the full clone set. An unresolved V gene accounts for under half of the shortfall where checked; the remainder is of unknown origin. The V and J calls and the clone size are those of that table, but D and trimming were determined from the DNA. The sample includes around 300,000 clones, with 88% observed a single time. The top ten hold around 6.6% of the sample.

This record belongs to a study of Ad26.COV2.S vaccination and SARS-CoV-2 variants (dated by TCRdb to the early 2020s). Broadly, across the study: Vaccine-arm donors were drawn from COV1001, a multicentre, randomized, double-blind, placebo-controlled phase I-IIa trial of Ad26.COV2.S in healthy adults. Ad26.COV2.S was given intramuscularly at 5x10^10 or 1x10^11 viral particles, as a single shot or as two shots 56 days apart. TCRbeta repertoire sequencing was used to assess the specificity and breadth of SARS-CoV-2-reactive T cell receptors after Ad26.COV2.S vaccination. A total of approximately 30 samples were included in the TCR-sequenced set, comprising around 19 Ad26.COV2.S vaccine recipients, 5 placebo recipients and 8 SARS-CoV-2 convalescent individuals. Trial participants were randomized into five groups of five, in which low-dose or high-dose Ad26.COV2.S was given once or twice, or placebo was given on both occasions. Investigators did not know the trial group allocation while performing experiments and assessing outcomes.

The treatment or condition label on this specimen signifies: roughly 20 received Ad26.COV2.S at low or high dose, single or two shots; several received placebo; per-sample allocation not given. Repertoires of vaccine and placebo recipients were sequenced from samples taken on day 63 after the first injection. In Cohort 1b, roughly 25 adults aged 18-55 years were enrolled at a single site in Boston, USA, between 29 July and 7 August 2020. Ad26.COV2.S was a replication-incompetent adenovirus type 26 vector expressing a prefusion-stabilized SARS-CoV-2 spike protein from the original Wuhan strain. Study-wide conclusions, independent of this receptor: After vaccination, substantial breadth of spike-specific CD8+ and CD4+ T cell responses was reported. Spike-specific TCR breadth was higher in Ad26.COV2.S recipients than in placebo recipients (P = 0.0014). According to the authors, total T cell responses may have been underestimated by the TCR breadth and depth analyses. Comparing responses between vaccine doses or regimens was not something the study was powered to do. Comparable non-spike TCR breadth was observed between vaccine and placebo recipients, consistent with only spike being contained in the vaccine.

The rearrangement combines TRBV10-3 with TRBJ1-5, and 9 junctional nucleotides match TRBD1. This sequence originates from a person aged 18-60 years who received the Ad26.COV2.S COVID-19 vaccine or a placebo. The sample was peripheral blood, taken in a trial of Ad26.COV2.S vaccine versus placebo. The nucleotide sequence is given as TGTGCCATCAGTGGTGTGGGACAGGGAGGTGAGCCCCAGCATTTT. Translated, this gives CAISGVGQGGEPQHF.